This T cell receptor (beta chain) is drawn from a study of naive and memory T cell subsets. Study results and limitations: The RNA method is potentially sensitive to activation and differentiation changes.

The CDR3 is 14 amino acids. CDR1 PRHDT and CDR2 FYEKMQ come from the germline V gene (reference sequence). V was shortened by 0 bases and J by 15 bases, with 18 bases between the two germline ends. This clonotype was seen only a few times. Its antigen is currently unknown. The treatment here: skin biopsy from PPD injection site in Mantoux-positive individual. Input was about 1 to 1000 ng of DNase-treated total RNA without cell sorting. A UMI-containing oligonucleotide was joined by 3' ligation to the TCR cDNA template. Biopsied sites were PPD injections in people with a positive Mantoux test. For blood and skin samples, reverse transcription used TCR alpha and beta constant primers. Ligated cDNA underwent four rounds of PCR with nested alpha and beta constant region primers and SP2. TCRdb processed the UMI-ligation and nested PCR reads anew with MiXCR; each CDR3 protein has one entry. The data show over 15,000 distinct CDR3 sequences, 9.5% seen once.

The sequenced sample was skin, obtained from a tuberculin skin test site. The V and J genes are TRBV13 and TRBJ2-1, with a tentative D call TRBD2 (7 bases). The sequence was obtained from an adult in good health. CDR3: CASSLGRGHFNPFF. DNA for the CDR3: TGTGCCAGCAGCTTAGGGCGGGGGCATTTCAATCCGTTCTTC.